One and the same sample provided the 31 T cell receptor beta chains below, sequenced in a study of response to subunit inactivated influenza vaccine. TCRdb ran MiXCR on the RT-PCR reads and lists one entry per CDR3 protein. The sample lists approximately 500,000 distinct CDR3 sequences, roughly 15% seen once, with 11% in the top ten. The input for sequencing was PBMCs from blood, taken 12 days after vaccination. The receptors originated from a man over 45 who received an inactivated influenza vaccine.

V usage is TRBV12-3 or TRBV12-4 and J usage is TRBJ2-2; D is unresolved. The CDR3 sequence is 13 residues long. V was shortened by 5 bases and J by 8 bases, with 12 bases between the two germline ends. CDR3 nucleotide sequence: TGTGCCAGCAGTCCCTCACTCCGGGGGGAGCTGTTTTTT. Translating gives CASSPSLRGELFF.

The chain has TRBV10-3 and TRBJ2-4, with 10 positions matching TRBD2. V was clipped by 6 bases and J by 3 bases; unmatched bases: 17. This CDR3 is 19 amino acids long. Germline CDR1 and CDR2: ENHRY and SYGVKD. The CDR3 nucleotides are TGTGCCATCAGCCCCCTCGGGTCAGCGGGAGGGCCACTCAAAAACATTCAGTACTTC. Translated: CAISPLGSAGGPLKNIQYF.

With regard to this clonotype: Germline is not matched at one junction end, which may reflect a read error. The chain combines TRBV20-1 with TRBJ2-3; D remains ambiguous. The germline V gene has CDR1 DFQATT and CDR2 SNEGSKA (reference sequence). The CDR3 contains 16 residues. CDR3 loop: CSARGRTLGGTDTQYF. CDR3 nucleotides: TGCAGTGCAAGAGGCAGGACCCTTGGGGGCACAGATACGCAGTATTTT.

This clonotype was counted at least ten times. The rearrangement links TRBV7-2 to TRBJ2-1; perhaps TRBD2 as D (6 bases). V shed 5 bases and J shed 9 bases, with 11 bases lying between them. CDR3 size: 12 residues. CDR1 is SGHTA, CDR2 FQGNSA, per germline. This CDR3 reads CASSPGGFEQFF. CDR3 nucleotides: TGTGCCAGCAGCCCCGGAGGGTTTGAGCAGTTCTTC.

There are a few counts of this clonotype. The gene calls are TRBV5-1 and TRBJ2-4; weak D call: TRBD2 (6 bases). Germline CDR1 is SGHRS and CDR2 is YFSETQ. The CDR3 length is 16 residues. V shed 0 bases and J shed 7 bases, with 17 bases lying between them. CDR3 residues: CASSLGTNDLRNIQYF. The CDR3 coding sequence is TGCGCCAGCAGCTTGGGGACTAACGATCTCAGGAACATTCAGTACTTC.

The CDR3 loop is CASSSAGTLGIYGYTF. As DNA, the CDR3 is TGTGCCAGCAGCTCCGCCGGGACCTTGGGCATCTATGGCTACACCTTC. The chain employs TRBV7-8 and TRBJ1-2; tentatively, D is TRBD1 (5 bases). Germline assignment: CDR1 SGHVS and CDR2 FQNEAQ. CDR3 length: 16 residues. Between the trimmed V and J ends, which lost 4 bases and 4 bases, there was a span of 19 bases.

This chain links TRBV2 with TRBJ2-7; either TRBD1 or TRBD2 may supply D (6 bases each). CDR1 is SNHLY and CDR2 is FYNNEI in the germline V gene. The CDR3 length is 13 residues. Trimming cost V 10 bases and J 2 bases, with 15 bases left between them. The CDR3 here is CAIKGGTTYEQYF. The CDR3, as DNA: TGTGCCATCAAGGGGGGCACAACCTACGAGCAGTACTTC.

This clonotype came up many times. The V call is TRBV20-1, the J call TRBJ2-3, with 9 nucleotides matching TRBD1. Trimming cost V 4 bases and J 4 bases; bases outside gene matches: 3. Looked up from germline, CDR1 is DFQATT and CDR2 is SNEGSKA (reference sequence). The CDR3 spans 13 residues. CDR3 nucleotides: TGCAGTGCTATAACAGGGGGCGCAGATACGCAGTATTTT. It is translated as CSAITGGADTQYF.

A few counts support this clonotype. V usage is TRBV19 and J usage is TRBJ2-1; the D is unclear. With 4 bases removed from V and 4 bases from J, the gap between germline ends came to 8 bases. The CDR3 sequence is 13 residues long. CDR1 and CDR2 (germline): LNHDA, SQIVND (reference sequence). The CDR3 protein is CASSTTQYNEQFF. CDR3 bases: TGTGCCAGTAGTACGACCCAGTACAATGAGCAGTTCTTC. The full variable domain, completed using reference TRBV19 and TRBJ2-1, is DGGITQSPKYLFRKEGQNVTLSCEQNLNHDAMYWYRQDPGQGLRLIYYSQIVNDFQKGDIAEGYSVSREKKESFPLTVTSAQKNPTAFYLCASSTTQYNEQFFGPGTRLTVL.

This clonotype was seen a handful of times. This sequence joins TRBV7-2 and TRBJ2-2, with 7 nucleotides matching TRBD2. In germline, CDR1 is SGHTA, CDR2 FQGNSA. Trimming at V came to 0 bases and at J to 4 bases, leaving 2 bases not matched to a gene. The CDR3 covers 15 residues. The CDR3 DNA is TGTGCCAGCAGCTTAGCGCGGGAGTCCACCGGGGAGCTGTTTTTT. Protein product: CASSLARESTGELFF.

This chain joins TRBV20-1 and TRBJ2-4, with D maybe TRBD2 (5 bases). Trimming removed 5 bases at V and 6 bases at J, with 14 bases between. The length of the CDR3 is 13 residues. Germline V gene lookup returns CDR1 DFQATT and CDR2 SNEGSKA (reference sequence). CDR3 residues: CSAGSVTTNIQYF. The CDR3 DNA reads TGCAGTGCTGGGAGTGTGACAACAAACATTCAGTACTTC.

In this sample, this clonotype turned up a few times. V is TRBV10-3 and J is TRBJ2-5; D gene ambiguous. The CDR3 spans 15 residues. Germline CDR1 ENHRY, CDR2 SYGVKD. Trimming took 3 bases from V and 5 from J, leaving 16 bases between them. CDR3 bases: TGTGCCATCAGTGAAGGACCCTCTACGCGGGAGACCCAGTACTTC. Translation: CAISEGPSTRETQYF.

This clonotype was seen at least ten times. This chain connects TRBV12-3 or TRBV12-4 to TRBJ2-1; D gene unclear. Deletions cut 5 bases from V and 10 bases from J, with 18 bases between. CDR3 length: 14 amino acids. CDR3 bases: TGTGCCAGCAGTCCCAGTGCAGCGAGGACCGAGCAGTTCTTC. Its translation: CASSPSAARTEQFF.

This clonotype was seen only a few times. This chain links TRBV27 with TRBJ2-2, with TRBD2 matching over 11 bases. This CDR3 comprises 14 residues. Trimming removed 10 bases from V and 8 bases from J; junction bases left unmatched: 9. Germline CDR1 MNHEY, CDR2 SMNVEV (reference sequence). The CDR3 loop is CATQGLADPGELFF. In DNA form, the CDR3 reads TGTGCCACCCAGGGACTAGCGGACCCTGGGGAGCTGTTTTTT.

The genes are TRBV4-1 and TRBJ1-6; perhaps TRBD1 as D (6 bases). The germline V gene has CDR1 MGHRA and CDR2 YSYEKL. V was pared by 1 base and J by 7 bases, with 17 bases between. The CDR3 runs 17 residues. The CDR3 loop is CASSQGRPGQRNSPLHF. For the CDR3, the DNA is TGCGCCAGCAGCCAAGGACGACCGGGACAAAGAAATTCACCCCTCCACTTT.

This clonotype was counted many times. The chain uses TRBV6-6 and TRBJ2-1; D unclear. This CDR3 comprises 12 residues. Per the germline V gene, CDR1 is MNHNY and CDR2 is SVGAGI (reference sequence). Trimming shortened V by 2 bases and J by 6 bases, and 5 bases separated the two germline ends. As DNA, the CDR3 is TGTGCCAGCAGTTACCCCCTCAATGAGCAGTTCTTC. It translates to CASSYPLNEQFF.

This clonotype was seen a handful of times. The V and J genes are TRBV6-5 and TRBJ2-7; TRBD2 aligns across 9 bases. There are 15 residues in the CDR3. The V gene end was trimmed by 6 bases and the J gene end by 6 bases; junction bases not matched to a gene: 12. CDR1 is MNHEY and CDR2 is SVGAGI in the germline V gene. CDR3 in amino acids: CASRYYRASGTEQYF. The DNA for the CDR3 is TGTGCCAGCAGGTATTACCGCGCTAGCGGGACCGAGCAGTACTTC.

This clonotype was observed a few times. This chain connects TRBV24-1 to TRBJ2-3; perhaps TRBD2 as D (6 bases). The V gene's germline CDR1 is KGHDR and CDR2 SFDVKD. The CDR3 sequence is 16 residues long. Trimming stripped 3 bases from V and 4 bases from J, with 16 bases between. The CDR3 nucleotides read TGTGCCACCAGTGATGCCGGGAGCTATCGTGCAGATACGCAGTATTTT. Translated: CATSDAGSYRADTQYF.

This clonotype showed up just a few times. V is TRBV4-1 and J is TRBJ2-2, with D perhaps TRBD1 (6 bases). V was pared by 1 base and J by 6 bases, with 21 bases between. Germline V lookup: CDR1 MGHRA, CDR2 YSYEKL. CDR3 length: 18 residues. CDR3 sequence reads: CASSQVGRGSPNAGELFF. Written as DNA, the CDR3 is TGCGCCAGCAGCCAAGTTGGCAGGGGTTCCCCAAACGCCGGGGAGCTGTTTTTT.

This clonotype showed up just a few times. V gene TRBV20-1 combines with J gene TRBJ2-7; TRBD2 aligns across 12 bases. The germline V gene encodes CDR1 DFQATT and CDR2 SNEGSKA (reference sequence). This CDR3 region has 18 residues. V lost 0 bases, J lost 3 bases, and 12 bases stayed unmatched. The chain's CDR3 is CSARDRGRTSGDGYEQYF. The CDR3 nucleotides are TGCAGTGCTAGAGATCGAGGTAGGACTAGCGGGGATGGCTACGAGCAGTACTTC.

This clonotype turned up a few times. The chain employs TRBV5-1 and TRBJ1-1, with no clear D. The V gene's germline CDR1 is SGHRS and CDR2 YFSETQ. CDR3 length: 17 residues. The ends were cut back, 4 bases at V and 0 bases at J, with 19 bases in the middle. The CDR3 sequence: CASSRHMWSLLNTEAFF. The CDR3 DNA reads as TGCGCCAGCAGCCGGCATATGTGGTCTCTCCTGAACACTGAAGCTTTCTTT. The full variable domain, rest sourced from reference TRBV5-1 and TRBJ1-1, is KAGVTQTPRYLIKTRGQQVTLSCSPISGHRSVSWYQQTPGQGLQFLFEYFSETQRNKGNFPGRFSGRQFSNSRSEMNVSTLELGDSALYLCASSRHMWSLLNTEAFFGQGTRLTVV.

This clonotype was found once. The chain employs TRBV11-3 and TRBJ2-1, with D perhaps TRBD1 or TRBD2 (6 bases each). Germline CDR1 is SGHNT and CDR2 is YENEEA. The CDR3 covers 15 residues. V dropped 5 bases and J dropped 0 bases, with 11 bases sitting between them. The CDR3 loop is CASSGGQSSYNEQFF. The CDR3 DNA reads as TGTGCCAGCAGCGGGGGGCAAAGCTCCTACAATGAGCAGTTCTTC.

The J gene is TRBJ1-4, the V gene TRBV4-1; tentatively, D is TRBD1 (5 bases). The CDR3 extends over 15 amino acids. Deletions cut 4 bases from V and 2 bases from J, with 11 bases between. Germline V gene sequence: CDR1 MGHRA, CDR2 YSYEKL. CDR3 nucleotide sequence: TGCGCCAGCAGCCTTGGGACTTCGACTAATGAAAAACTGTTTTTT. Translation: CASSLGTSTNEKLFF.

The V call is TRBV21-1, the J call TRBJ2-7; TRBD2, the D gene given by the table, was not confirmed from the DNA. TRBV21-1 is flagged as a pseudogene. There are 16 residues in the CDR3. The chain's CDR3 is CATQGKRDQSSYEQYF. The CDR3 DNA sequence: TGTGCCACCCAGGGGAAGCGGGACCAGAGCTCCTACGAGCAGTACTTC.

The chain is built from TRBV9 and TRBJ2-2, with D perhaps TRBD2 (6 bases). Germline lookup yields CDR1 SGDLS and CDR2 YYNGEE. V was cut by 0 bases and J by 2 bases, with 14 bases left in between. The length of the CDR3 is 17 residues. The CDR3 sequence: CASSVASLAINTGELFF. The CDR3 DNA reads as TGTGCCAGCAGCGTAGCATCACTAGCCATAAACACCGGGGAGCTGTTTTTT.

This clonotype has a handful of counts. The rearrangement links TRBV6-2 or TRBV6-3 to TRBJ1-5, with D perhaps TRBD1 (6 bases). The CDR3 sequence is 14 residues long. CDR1 is MNHEY, CDR2 SVGEGT, per germline. Trimming shortened V by 4 bases and J by 3 bases, and 10 bases separated the two germline ends. The CDR3 DNA sequence: TGTGCCAGCAGTTTATACAGGGCCAATCAGCCCCAGCATTTT. Encoded protein: CASSLYRANQPQHF.

Many counts were recorded for this clonotype. V and J are TRBV12-3 or TRBV12-4 and TRBJ2-3; 9 bases fit TRBD1. The CDR3 is made up of 13 amino acids. V shed 6 bases and J 11 bases; nucleotides not matched to a gene: 9. The CDR3 sequence: CASSPGTGFGQYF. The CDR3 nucleotides read TGTGCCAGCAGCCCCGGGACAGGGTTTGGGCAGTATTTT.

The rearrangement joins TRBV29-1 to TRBJ2-3; D is possibly TRBD1 or TRBD2 (5 bases each). Trimming pared 7 bases from V and 4 bases from J, leaving 15 bases between. There are 13 residues in the CDR3. Germline-derived CDR1 and CDR2 are SQVTM and ANQGSEA. The CDR3 DNA follows: TGCAGCGCCCGGGACCCGGTTCCAGATACGCAGTATTTT. Residues: CSARDPVPDTQYF.

This clonotype was observed a few times. The V and J genes are TRBV5-1 and TRBJ2-5; 10 bases are shared with TRBD2. Germline lookup yields CDR1 SGHRS and CDR2 YFSETQ. Losses at the gene ends were 4 bases for V and 1 base for J; bases not matched to a gene: 7. The CDR3 contains 16 residues. The CDR3 DNA follows: TGCGCCAGCAGCAAACGACTAGCGGGCGGCCAAGAGACCCAGTACTTC. This sequence encodes CASSKRLAGGQETQYF.

This clonotype was observed a few times. The V and J genes are TRBV20-1 and TRBJ2-3; the match to TRBD2 covers 8 bases. This CDR3 spans 16 amino acids. Germline loops: CDR1 DFQATT, CDR2 SNEGSKA (reference sequence). V was pared by 1 base and J by 0 bases, with 6 bases of the junction left unmatched. CDR3 coding DNA: TGCAGTGCTAGAGTCCGGGGGGGCCCTAGCACAGATACGCAGTATTTT. Its translation: CSARVRGGPSTDTQYF.

This sequence joins TRBV7-2 and TRBJ2-5, with no clear D. The germline V gene has CDR1 SGHTA and CDR2 FQGNSA. The germline V and J ends were trimmed by 1 base and 1 base, with 7 bases remaining between them. The CDR3 is 14 amino acids. This chain's CDR3 is CASSLEFSQETQYF. The CDR3 DNA follows: TGTGCCAGCAGCTTAGAATTTAGCCAAGAGACCCAGTACTTC.